A single sample is the source of the 10 T cell receptor beta chains below, sequenced in a study of cytomegalovirus exposure and HLA in healthy donors. The repertoire was sequenced with immunoSEQ multiplex PCR; TCRdb's copy has only in-frame clones and lacks some. The table has hundreds of thousands of clones, 88% seen once. The sample consisted of PBMCs. The receptors were gathered from a woman aged 18-29 years in good health and CMV-seronegative.

This rearrangement joins TRBV19 to TRBJ2-3; a weak D match, TRBD2 (6 bases). The CDR3 is 15 residues long. Trimming took 3 bases from V and 4 from J, leaving 14 bases between them. Germline V gene data show CDR1 as LNHDA and CDR2 as SQIVND (reference sequence). DNA of the CDR3: TGTGCCAGTAGTATTGGAGGGTTTCCATCAGATACGCAGTATTTT. Its protein is CASSIGGFPSDTQYF.

The V call is TRBV7-9, the J call TRBJ2-7; D is undetermined. The length of the CDR3 is 13 residues. Trimming took off 3 bases at V and 3 bases at J, with 9 bases between the two ends. Germline values: CDR1 SEHNR, CDR2 FQNEAQ (reference sequence). The chain's CDR3 is CASSLGQDYEQYF. Here the CDR3 DNA reads TGTGCCAGCAGCTTGGGCCAGGACTACGAGCAGTACTTC.

The chain is built from TRBV21-1 and TRBJ1-6; the table's D call TRBD1 went unverified against the DNA. TRBV21-1 constitutes a pseudogene. This CDR3 spans 14 amino acids. CDR3 in DNA: TGTGCCAGCACCTCCGGGACACACAATTCACCCCTCCACTTT. It is translated as CASTSGTHNSPLHF.

The sample holds a few counts of this clone. This sequence joins TRBV5-4 and TRBJ2-7; perhaps TRBD2 as D (6 bases). The germline CDR1 and CDR2 sequences are SGHNT and YYREEE (reference sequence). The CDR3 loop spans 14 amino acids. Trimming took off 3 bases at V and 6 bases at J, with 16 bases between the two ends. CDR3 residues: CASSSIAALSEQYF. The CDR3 DNA reads TGTGCCAGCAGCTCCATAGCGGCCCTATCCGAGCAGTACTTC.

This rearrangement joins TRBV5-1 to TRBJ2-1, with no clear D. The CDR3 length is 12 residues. With 4 bases removed from V and 8 bases from J, the gap between germline ends came to 10 bases. Germline-derived CDR1 and CDR2 are SGHRS and YFSETQ. The CDR3 reads CASSANEYEQFF. DNA of the CDR3: TGCGCCAGCAGCGCGAATGAGTATGAGCAGTTCTTC.

This sequence joins TRBV4-2 and TRBJ2-7; 8 bases are shared with TRBD2. There are 15 residues in the CDR3. V shed 4 bases and J 6 bases; nucleotides not matched to a gene: 11. Looked up from germline, CDR1 is LGHNA and CDR2 is YNFKEQ. This chain's CDR3 is CASSRASGSDFEQYF. CDR3 in DNA: TGTGCCAGCAGCCGAGCGAGCGGGAGCGATTTCGAGCAGTACTTC.

This sequence joins TRBV19 and TRBJ2-3; D perhaps matches TRBD2 (5 bases). This CDR3 spans 14 amino acids. The V end was cut by 3 bases, the J end by 4 bases, with 11 bases between. Germline CDR1 LNHDA, CDR2 SQIVND (reference sequence). The DNA for the CDR3 is TGTGCCAGTAGTATGGATTACGGGGCAGATACGCAGTATTTT. Translation gives CASSMDYGADTQYF.

The chain has TRBV13 and TRBJ1-1, with D possibly matching TRBD1 (6 bases). Trimming took 3 bases from V and 3 from J, leaving 14 bases between them. This CDR3 has 15 amino acids. In germline, CDR1 is PRHDT, CDR2 FYEKMQ (reference sequence). CDR3 nucleotides: TGTGCCAGCAGCTTTAGGAACAGGGTCGACACTGAAGCTTTCTTT. It yields the protein CASSFRNRVDTEAFF.

The chain couples TRBV7-2 to TRBJ2-1; 11 bases map to TRBD1. Germline V gene lookup returns CDR1 SGHTA and CDR2 FQGNSA. Trimming cost V 5 bases and J 9 bases; bases outside gene matches: 12. CDR3 length: 16 residues. As DNA, the CDR3 is TGTGCCAGCAGCCTAATGGGACAGGGGGTTGTCATTGAGCAGTTCTTC. Amino acids: CASSLMGQGVVIEQFF.

V gene TRBV7-8 combines with J gene TRBJ2-3; tentative D call: TRBD2 (6 bases). The V gene's germline CDR1 is SGHVS and CDR2 FQNEAQ. The CDR3 is 15 residues long. V gave up 5 bases and J gave up 1 base, with 13 bases separating them. CDR3 protein: CASSRLAPRTDTQYF. The CDR3 DNA follows: TGTGCCAGCAGCAGGCTAGCGCCCCGCACAGATACGCAGTATTTT.